These 21 T cell receptor beta chains came from one sample sequenced in a study of T cell responses to AZD1222 COVID-19 vaccine. Assay: immunoSEQ multiplex PCR; the TCRdb copy retains only in-frame clones and omits some. The sample includes approximately 120,000 clones, roughly 87% of them seen just once. Material: peripheral blood, obtained 28 days after the second AZD1222 dose. The receptors were gathered from an adult who received the AZD1222 COVID-19 vaccine.

V gene TRBV7-2 combines with J gene TRBJ2-3, with D uncertain. This CDR3 is 12 amino acids long. V lost 0 bases and J lost 7, with 5 bases in between. Germline CDR1 is SGHTA and CDR2 is FQGNSA. CDR3 sequence (DNA): TGTGCCAGCAGCTTAGCGTGGAATACGCAGTATTTT. Amino acid sequence: CASSLAWNTQYF.

This sequence joins TRBV5-5 and TRBJ1-2; no clear D. Trimming pared 6 bases from V and 0 bases from J, leaving 24 bases between. This CDR3 contains 18 residues. Germline V gives CDR1 SGHKS, CDR2 YYEKEE (reference sequence). The CDR3: CASIPGKTGPIANYGYTF. The CDR3 DNA is TGTGCCAGCATTCCCGGAAAAACCGGCCCAATAGCTAACTATGGCTACACCTTC.

This chain connects TRBV6-4 to TRBJ1-1, with unresolved D. V lost 5 bases and J lost 1, with 8 bases in between. The CDR3 contains 13 residues. Germline V gives CDR1 MRHNA, CDR2 SNTAGT. Here the CDR3 reads CASSFSENTEAFF. CDR3 DNA sequence: TGTGCCAGCAGTTTTTCGGAGAACACTGAAGCTTTCTTT.

The chain joins TRBV5-6 to TRBJ1-5, with TRBD1 as a possible D gene (5 bases). This CDR3 is built from 15 residues. Deletions cut 1 base from V and 9 bases from J, with 17 bases between. The germline V gene has CDR1 SGHDT and CDR2 YYEEEE. CDR3 amino acids: CASSLRAGPGGPQHF. The CDR3 coding sequence is TGTGCCAGCAGCTTGAGAGCGGGCCCCGGGGGGCCCCAGCATTTT.

This chain links TRBV4-3 with TRBJ2-2; D remains ambiguous. Germline loops: CDR1 LGHNA, CDR2 YSLEER. This CDR3 contains 18 residues. Trimming took off 0 bases at V and 0 bases at J, with 14 bases between the two ends. This CDR3 is CASSQDGFRSTNTGELFF. CDR3 nucleotides: TGCGCCAGCAGCCAAGACGGGTTTCGGTCGACGAACACCGGGGAGCTGTTTTTT.

This clone occurred a few times. The chain has TRBV19 and TRBJ1-2, with a weak D call TRBD1 (6 bases). The V gene's germline CDR1 is LNHDA and CDR2 SQIVND (reference sequence). Trimming took off 3 bases at V and 0 bases at J, with 11 bases between the two ends. The CDR3 is 15 residues long. The CDR3 here is CASSIGGTPNYGYTF. DNA for the CDR3: TGTGCCAGTAGTATCGGGGGGACACCTAACTATGGCTACACCTTC.

This rearrangement joins TRBV7-9 to TRBJ2-4; D might be TRBD2 (7 bases). This CDR3 spans 16 amino acids. Germline values: CDR1 SEHNR, CDR2 FQNEAQ (reference sequence). V lost 4 bases and J 0 bases, leaving 13 bases between the germline ends. CDR3 protein: CASSSGEGIAKNIQYF. The CDR3 DNA reads as TGTGCCAGCAGCTCAGGGGAGGGGATAGCCAAAAACATTCAGTACTTC.

The chain employs TRBV27 and TRBJ1-1; TRBD1 matches at 11 bases. Germline V gene sequence: CDR1 MNHEY, CDR2 SMNVEV (reference sequence). This CDR3 spans 14 amino acids. The trim removed 5 bases at V and 5 bases at J, leaving 4 bases unmatched. CDR3 nucleotide sequence: TGTGCCAGCAGTGGGACAGGGGGACGGACTGAAGCTTTCTTT. Encoded protein: CASSGTGGRTEAFF.

The J gene is TRBJ1-5, the V gene TRBV10-3, with TRBD1 matching 7 bases. V was pared by 3 bases and J by 5 bases, with 4 bases of the junction left unmatched. The CDR3 has 14 residues. Germline V lookup: CDR1 ENHRY, CDR2 SYGVKD. The CDR3 sequence: CAISEGQGDQPQHF. The DNA for the CDR3 is TGTGCCATCAGTGAAGGGCAGGGGGATCAGCCCCAGCATTTT.

The chain couples TRBV2 to TRBJ1-2; D remains unclear. This CDR3 region has 13 residues. V was pared by 1 base and J by 8 bases, with 11 bases between. In germline, CDR1 is SNHLY, CDR2 FYNNEI. CDR3 protein: CASSEDGLSGYTF. The CDR3 nucleotides are TGTGCCAGCAGTGAAGATGGGCTCTCCGGCTACACCTTC.

The V gene is TRBV7-6, the J gene TRBJ2-2; D not resolved. This CDR3 region has 12 residues. V was trimmed by 7 bases and J by 3 bases, leaving 6 bases between them. Germline CDR1 and CDR2: SGHVS and FNYEAQ. For the CDR3, the DNA is TGTGCCAGCAACTATTACACCGGGGAGCTGTTTTTT. Protein product: CASNYYTGELFF.

This clone was seen a handful of times. J is TRBJ1-1 and V is TRBV29-1, with 7 bases identical to TRBD1. The germline CDR1 and CDR2 sequences are SQVTM and ANQGSEA. The CDR3 sequence is 14 residues long. J lost 1 base, V lost 6 bases, and 8 bases had no gene match. The CDR3, as DNA: TGCAGCGTAGAACAGGGGTCGGCGAACACTGAAGCTTTCTTT. Its translation: CSVEQGSANTEAFF.

The V gene is TRBV23-1, the J gene TRBJ1-6, with no clear D. TRBV23-1 is an ORF for which the function is uncertain. V was trimmed by 8 bases and J by 9 bases, leaving 11 bases between them. CDR3 length equals 12 residues. The CDR3 coding sequence is TGCGCCAGCCGACAAGAACTTTCACCCCTCCACTTT. It yields the protein CASRQELSPLHF.

The chain has TRBV19 and TRBJ1-5; D call uncertain. Germline V gene data show CDR1 as LNHDA and CDR2 as SQIVND (reference sequence). This CDR3 comprises 13 residues. Between the trimmed V and J ends, which lost 5 bases and 11 bases, there was a span of 16 bases. The CDR3 DNA reads as TGTGCCAGTAGTCAGGCGGCGCCAAGAGCCCAGCATTTT. Its protein is CASSQAAPRAQHF.

This clone appeared a single time. CDR3 protein: CASSFFLIVDSPTEAFF. In DNA, the CDR3 is TGTGCCAGCAGCTTCTTTCTCATTGTGGACTCGCCCACTGAAGCTTTCTTT. The rearrangement links TRBV5-4 to TRBJ1-1; D is undetermined. The CDR3 contains 17 residues. Trimming removed 2 bases at V and 4 bases at J, with 21 bases between. The germline V gene has CDR1 SGHNT and CDR2 YYREEE (reference sequence).

This clone was seen more than once but under ten times. The genes are TRBV6-2 or TRBV6-3 and TRBJ2-2; the D gene is possibly TRBD2 (6 bases). V lost 2 bases and J 6 bases, leaving 10 bases between the germline ends. This CDR3 spans 14 amino acids. Germline V gene data show CDR1 as MNHEY and CDR2 as SVGEGT. CDR3 region: CASSYTASAGELFF. In DNA, the CDR3 is TGTGCCAGCAGTTACACCGCTAGCGCCGGGGAGCTGTTTTTT.

The rearrangement joins TRBV6-5 to TRBJ1-2, with 7 bases aligning to TRBD1. The germline V gene encodes CDR1 MNHEY and CDR2 SVGAGI. The CDR3 is 13 amino acids. Trimming at V came to 6 bases and at J to 4 bases, leaving 5 bases not matched to a gene. This CDR3 is CASSHRGAYGYTF. DNA of the CDR3: TGTGCCAGCAGCCACAGGGGAGCCTATGGCTACACCTTC.

The rearrangement uses TRBV5-6 and TRBJ2-5, with a tentative D call TRBD1 (6 bases). Germline CDR1 is SGHDT and CDR2 is YYEEEE. This CDR3 region has 14 residues. The V end was cut by 2 bases, the J end by 2 bases, with 10 bases between. The DNA for the CDR3 is TGTGCCAGCAGCTTTAGACAGGCGCAAGAGACCCAGTACTTC. This translates into CASSFRQAQETQYF.

The chain links TRBV19 to TRBJ1-1, with a weak D call TRBD1 (6 bases). CDR3 length: 14 residues. Germline CDR1 LNHDA, CDR2 SQIVND (reference sequence). Between the trimmed V and J ends, which lost 5 bases and 4 bases, there was a span of 14 bases. The CDR3 loop is CASSVQGRGTEAFF. The CDR3 bases are TGTGCCAGTAGTGTACAGGGTCGTGGCACTGAAGCTTTCTTT.

J is TRBJ1-1 and V is TRBV7-6; D gene unclear. The CDR3 is 16 residues long. V dropped 5 bases and J dropped 0 bases, with 16 bases sitting between them. Germline V gene sequence: CDR1 SGHVS, CDR2 FNYEAQ. The CDR3 spells CASSLIGHPVNTEAFF. The CDR3 DNA sequence: TGTGCCAGCAGCCTTATCGGCCACCCTGTGAACACTGAAGCTTTCTTT. Together with reference TRBV7-6 and TRBJ1-1, the CDR3 gives the full variable domain: GAGVSQSPRYKVTKRGQDVALRCDPISGHVSLYWYRQALGQGPEFLTYFNYEAQQDKSGLPNDRFSAERPEGSISTLTIQRTEQRDSAMYRCASSLIGHPVNTEAFFGQGTRLTVV.

In DNA form, the CDR3 reads TGCGCCAGCAGCTTGGGGGGGTATGGCTCCTACAATGAGCAGTTCTTC. Protein sequence: CASSLGGYGSYNEQFF. The chain uses TRBV5-1 and TRBJ2-1; D may match TRBD1 or TRBD2 (5 bases each). V was pared by 0 bases and J by 0 bases, with 10 bases between. Germline V gene sequence: CDR1 SGHRS, CDR2 YFSETQ. The CDR3 is 16 residues long.